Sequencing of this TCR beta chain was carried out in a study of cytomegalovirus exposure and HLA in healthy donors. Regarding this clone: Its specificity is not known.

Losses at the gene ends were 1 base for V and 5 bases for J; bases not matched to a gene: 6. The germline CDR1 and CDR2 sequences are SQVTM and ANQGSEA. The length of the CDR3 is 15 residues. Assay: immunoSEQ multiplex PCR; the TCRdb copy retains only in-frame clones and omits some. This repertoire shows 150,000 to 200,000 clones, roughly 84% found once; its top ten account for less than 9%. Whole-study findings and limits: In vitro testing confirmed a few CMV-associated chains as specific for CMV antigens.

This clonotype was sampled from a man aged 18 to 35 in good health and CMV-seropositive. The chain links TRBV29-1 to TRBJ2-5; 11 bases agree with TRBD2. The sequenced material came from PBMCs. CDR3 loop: CSVEGLAGGTETQYF. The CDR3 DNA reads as TGCAGCGTTGAAGGGCTAGCGGGAGGAACTGAGACCCAGTACTTC. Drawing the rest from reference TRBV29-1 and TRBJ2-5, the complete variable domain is SAVISQKPSRDICQRGTSLTIQCQVDSQVTMMFWYRQQPGQSLTLIATANQGSEATYESGFVIDKFPISRPNLTFSTLTVSNMSPEDSSIYLCSVEGLAGGTETQYFGPGTRLLVL.